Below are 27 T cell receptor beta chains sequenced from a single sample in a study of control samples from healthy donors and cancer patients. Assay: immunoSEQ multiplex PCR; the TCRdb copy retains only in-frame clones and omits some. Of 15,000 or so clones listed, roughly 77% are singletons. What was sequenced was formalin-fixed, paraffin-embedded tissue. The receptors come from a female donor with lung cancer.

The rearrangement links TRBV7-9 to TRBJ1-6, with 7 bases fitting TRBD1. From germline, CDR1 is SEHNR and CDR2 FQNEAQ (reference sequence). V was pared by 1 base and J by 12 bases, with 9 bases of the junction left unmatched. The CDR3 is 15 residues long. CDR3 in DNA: TGTGCCAGCAGCTTAGGCCCCCCCTGGACAGGACCCCTCCACTTT. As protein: CASSLGPPWTGPLHF.

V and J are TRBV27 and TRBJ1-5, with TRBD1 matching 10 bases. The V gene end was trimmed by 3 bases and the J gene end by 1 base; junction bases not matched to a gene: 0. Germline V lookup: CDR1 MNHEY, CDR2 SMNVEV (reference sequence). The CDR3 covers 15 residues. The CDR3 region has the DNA TGTGCCAGCAGTTTGGGACAGGGGAGCAATCAGCCCCAGCATTTT. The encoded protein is CASSLGQGSNQPQHF.

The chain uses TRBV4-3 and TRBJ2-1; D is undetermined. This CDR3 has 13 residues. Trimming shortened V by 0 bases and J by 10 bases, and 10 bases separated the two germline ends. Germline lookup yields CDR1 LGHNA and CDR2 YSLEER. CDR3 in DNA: TGCGCCAGCAGCCAAGAATCCAGCCTGGAGCAGTTCTTC. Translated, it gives CASSQESSLEQFF.

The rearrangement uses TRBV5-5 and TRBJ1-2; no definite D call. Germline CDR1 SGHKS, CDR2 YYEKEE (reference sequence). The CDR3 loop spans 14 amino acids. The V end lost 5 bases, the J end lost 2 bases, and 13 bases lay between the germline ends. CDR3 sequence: CASRGIGVNYGYTF. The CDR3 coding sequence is TGTGCCAGCAGGGGCATTGGGGTAAACTATGGCTACACCTTC.

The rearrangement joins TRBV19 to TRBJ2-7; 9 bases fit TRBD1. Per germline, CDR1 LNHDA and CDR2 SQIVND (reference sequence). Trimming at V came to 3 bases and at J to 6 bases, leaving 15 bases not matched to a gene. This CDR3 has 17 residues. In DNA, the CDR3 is TGTGCCAGTAGTATCTCACCCGGGACAGGGCGGTCCGGCGAGCAGTACTTC. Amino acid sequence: CASSISPGTGRSGEQYF. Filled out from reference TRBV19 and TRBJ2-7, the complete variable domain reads DGGITQSPKYLFRKEGQNVTLSCEQNLNHDAMYWYRQDPGQGLRLIYYSQIVNDFQKGDIAEGYSVSREKKESFPLTVTSAQKNPTAFYLCASSISPGTGRSGEQYFGPGTRLTVT.

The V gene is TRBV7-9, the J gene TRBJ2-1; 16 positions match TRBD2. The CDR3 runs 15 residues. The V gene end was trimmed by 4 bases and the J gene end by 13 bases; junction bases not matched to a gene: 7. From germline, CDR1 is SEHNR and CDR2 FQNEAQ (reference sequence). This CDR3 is CASSSQGLAGGGQFF. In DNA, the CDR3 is TGTGCCAGCAGCTCCCAGGGACTAGCGGGAGGGGGTCAGTTCTTC.

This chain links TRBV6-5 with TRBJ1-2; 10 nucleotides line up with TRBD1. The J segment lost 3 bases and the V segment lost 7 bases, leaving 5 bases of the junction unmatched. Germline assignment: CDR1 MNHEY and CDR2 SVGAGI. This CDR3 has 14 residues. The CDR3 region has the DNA TGTGCCAGCACCAGGACAGGGGGGTACTATGGCTACACCTTC. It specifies CASTRTGGYYGYTF.

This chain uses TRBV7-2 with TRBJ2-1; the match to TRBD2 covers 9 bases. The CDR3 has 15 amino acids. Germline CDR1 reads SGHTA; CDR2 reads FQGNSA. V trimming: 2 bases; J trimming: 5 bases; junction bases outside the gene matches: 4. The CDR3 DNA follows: TGTGCCAGCAGCTTAATGGCGGGAGGGCACAATGAGCAGTTCTTC. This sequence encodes CASSLMAGGHNEQFF.

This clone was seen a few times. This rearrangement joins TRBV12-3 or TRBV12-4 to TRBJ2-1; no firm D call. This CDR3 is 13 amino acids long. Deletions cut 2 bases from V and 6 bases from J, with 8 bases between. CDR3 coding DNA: TGTGCCAGCAGTTTATCATCCCCCAATGAGCAGTTCTTC. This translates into CASSLSSPNEQFF.

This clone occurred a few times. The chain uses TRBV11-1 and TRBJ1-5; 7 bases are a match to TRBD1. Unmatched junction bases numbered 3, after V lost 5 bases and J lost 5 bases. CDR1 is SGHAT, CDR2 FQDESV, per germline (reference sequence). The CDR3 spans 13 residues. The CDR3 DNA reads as TGTGCCAGCAGCAGGGACAGCGATCAGCCCCAGCATTTT. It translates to CASSRDSDQPQHF.

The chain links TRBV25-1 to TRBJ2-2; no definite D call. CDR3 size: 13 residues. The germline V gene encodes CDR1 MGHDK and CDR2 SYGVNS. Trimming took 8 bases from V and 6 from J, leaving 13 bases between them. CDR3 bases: TGTGCCAGCGCCCCCAGTTACGCCGGGGAGCTGTTTTTT. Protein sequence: CASAPSYAGELFF.

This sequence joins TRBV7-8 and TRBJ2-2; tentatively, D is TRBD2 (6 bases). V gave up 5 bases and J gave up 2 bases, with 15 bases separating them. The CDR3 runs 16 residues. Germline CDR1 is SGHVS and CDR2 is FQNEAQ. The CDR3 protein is CASSPLPGGNTGELFF. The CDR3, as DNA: TGTGCCAGCAGCCCCCTTCCCGGGGGAAACACCGGGGAGCTGTTTTTT.

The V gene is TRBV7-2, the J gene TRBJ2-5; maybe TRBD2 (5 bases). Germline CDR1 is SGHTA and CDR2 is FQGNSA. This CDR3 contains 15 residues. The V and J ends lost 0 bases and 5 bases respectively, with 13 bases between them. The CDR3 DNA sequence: TGTGCCAGCAGCTTAGCCTTACTAGGTCGTGAGACCCAGTACTTC. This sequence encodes CASSLALLGRETQYF.

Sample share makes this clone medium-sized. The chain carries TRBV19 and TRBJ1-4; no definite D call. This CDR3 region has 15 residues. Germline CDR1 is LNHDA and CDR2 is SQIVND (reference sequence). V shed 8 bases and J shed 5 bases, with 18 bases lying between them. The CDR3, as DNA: TGTGCCAGTCAAGGTTTTGGAGGAGTCAATGAAAAACTGTTTTTT. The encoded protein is CASQGFGGVNEKLFF.

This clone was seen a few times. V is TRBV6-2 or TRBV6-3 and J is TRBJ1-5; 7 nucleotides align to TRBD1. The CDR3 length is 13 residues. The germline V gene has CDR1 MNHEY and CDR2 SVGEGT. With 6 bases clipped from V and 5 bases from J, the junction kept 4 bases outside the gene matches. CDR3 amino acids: CASSFDRDQPQHF. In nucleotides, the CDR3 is TGTGCCAGCAGCTTCGACAGGGATCAGCCCCAGCATTTT.

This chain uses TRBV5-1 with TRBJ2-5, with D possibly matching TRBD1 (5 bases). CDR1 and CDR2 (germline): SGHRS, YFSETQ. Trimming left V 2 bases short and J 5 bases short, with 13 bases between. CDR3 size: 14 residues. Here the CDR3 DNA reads TGCGCCAGCAGCTTTACGGCAGGGCACGAGACCCAGTACTTC. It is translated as CASSFTAGHETQYF.

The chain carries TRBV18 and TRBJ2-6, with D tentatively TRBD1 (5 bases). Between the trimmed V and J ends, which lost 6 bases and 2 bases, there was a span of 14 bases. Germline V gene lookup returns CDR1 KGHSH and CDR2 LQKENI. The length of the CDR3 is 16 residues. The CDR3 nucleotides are TGTGCCAGCTCGCGAGAAGGGGTAGCTGGGGCCAACGTCCTGACTTTC. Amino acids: CASSREGVAGANVLTF.

This CDR3 is CASSPPTGLRVDEQFF. CDR3 DNA sequence: TGTGCCAGCAGCCCACCCACGGGACTCCGCGTCGATGAGCAGTTCTTC. The chain uses TRBV9 and TRBJ2-1, with D possibly TRBD2 on 6 matching bases. Trimming took off 4 bases at V and 8 bases at J, with 22 bases between the two ends. The V gene's germline CDR1 is SGDLS and CDR2 YYNGEE. The CDR3 contains 16 residues. The whole variable domain, filled in from reference TRBV9 and TRBJ2-1, reads DSGVTQTPKHLITATGQRVTLRCSPRSGDLSVYWYQQSLDQGLQFLIQYYNGEERAKGNILERFSAQQFPDLHSELNLSSLELGDSALYFCASSPPTGLRVDEQFFGPGTRLTVL.

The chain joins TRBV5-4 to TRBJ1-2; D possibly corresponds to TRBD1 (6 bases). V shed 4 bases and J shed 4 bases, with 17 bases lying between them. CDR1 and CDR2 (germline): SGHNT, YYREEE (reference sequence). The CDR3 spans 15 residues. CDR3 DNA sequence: TGTGCCAGCAGCCGCCGGGGCCCAGGGGCCTATGGCTACACCTTC. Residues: CASSRRGPGAYGYTF.

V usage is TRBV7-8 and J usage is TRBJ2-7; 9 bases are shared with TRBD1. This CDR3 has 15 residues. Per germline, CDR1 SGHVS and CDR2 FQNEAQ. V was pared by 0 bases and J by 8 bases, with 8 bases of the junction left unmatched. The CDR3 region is CASSLAPTGGGKQYF. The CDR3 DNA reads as TGTGCCAGCAGCTTAGCCCCGACAGGGGGAGGCAAGCAGTACTTC. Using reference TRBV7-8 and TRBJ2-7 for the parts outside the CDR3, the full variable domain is GAGVSQSPRYKVAKRGQDVALRCDPISGHVSLFWYQQALGQGPEFLTYFQNEAQLDKSGLPSDRFFAERPEGSVSTLKIQRTQQEDSAVYLCASSLAPTGGGKQYFGPGTRLTVT.

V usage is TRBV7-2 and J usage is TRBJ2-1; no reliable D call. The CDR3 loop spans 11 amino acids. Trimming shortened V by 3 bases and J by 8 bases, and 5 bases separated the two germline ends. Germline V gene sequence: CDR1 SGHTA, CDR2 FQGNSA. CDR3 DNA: TGTGCCAGCAGCTTCTTGCATGAGCAGTTCTTC. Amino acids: CASSFLHEQFF.

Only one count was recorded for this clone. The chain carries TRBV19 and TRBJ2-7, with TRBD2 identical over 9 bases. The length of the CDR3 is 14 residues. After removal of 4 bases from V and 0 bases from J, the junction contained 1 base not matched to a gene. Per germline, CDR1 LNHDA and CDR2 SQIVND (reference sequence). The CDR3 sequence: CASSTSGVSYEQYF. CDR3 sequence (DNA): TGTGCCAGTAGTACTAGCGGGGTCTCCTACGAGCAGTACTTC. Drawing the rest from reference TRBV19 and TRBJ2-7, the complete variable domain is DGGITQSPKYLFRKEGQNVTLSCEQNLNHDAMYWYRQDPGQGLRLIYYSQIVNDFQKGDIAEGYSVSREKKESFPLTVTSAQKNPTAFYLCASSTSGVSYEQYFGPGTRLTVT.

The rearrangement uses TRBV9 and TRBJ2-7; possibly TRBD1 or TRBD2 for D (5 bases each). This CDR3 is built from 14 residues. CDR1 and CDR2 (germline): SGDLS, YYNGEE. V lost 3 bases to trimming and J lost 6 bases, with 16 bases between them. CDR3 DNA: TGTGCCAGCAGCGCCGGGACGCCTGGCGGCGAGCAGTACTTC. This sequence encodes CASSAGTPGGEQYF.

The CDR3, as DNA: TGTGCCAGCAGTTACTGGGGACTGAACACTGAAGCTTTCTTT. This sequence encodes CASSYWGLNTEAFF. The J gene is TRBJ1-1, the V gene TRBV6-2 or TRBV6-3; maybe TRBD1 (5 bases). Germline V gene data show CDR1 as MNHEY and CDR2 as SVGEGT. The CDR3 contains 14 residues. V lost 1 base and J lost 0, with 6 bases in between.

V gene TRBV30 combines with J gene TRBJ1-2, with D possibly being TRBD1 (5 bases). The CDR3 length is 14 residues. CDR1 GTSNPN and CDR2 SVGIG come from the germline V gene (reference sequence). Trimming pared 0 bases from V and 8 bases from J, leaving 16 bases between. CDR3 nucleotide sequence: TGTGCCTGGAGTGTTAGGGGCCAATTGAGGGGCTACACCTTC. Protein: CAWSVRGQLRGYTF. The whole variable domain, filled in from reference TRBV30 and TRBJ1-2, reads SQTIHQWPATLVQPVGSPLSLECTVEGTSNPNLYWYRQAAGRGLQLLFYSVGIGQISSEVPQNLSASRPQDRQFILSSKKLLLSDSGFYLCAWSVRGQLRGYTFGSGTRLTVV.

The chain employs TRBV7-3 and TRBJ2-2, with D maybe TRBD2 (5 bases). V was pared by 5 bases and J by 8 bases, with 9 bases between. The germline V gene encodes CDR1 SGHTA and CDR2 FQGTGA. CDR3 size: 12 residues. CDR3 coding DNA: TGTGCCAGCAGCCAGAGGGCGGGGGAGCTGTTTTTT. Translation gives CASSQRAGELFF. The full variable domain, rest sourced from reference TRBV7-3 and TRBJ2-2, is GAGVSQTPSNKVTEKGKYVELRCDPISGHTALYWYRQSLGQGPEFLIYFQGTGAADDSGLPNDRFFAVRPEGSVSTLKIQRTERGDSAVYLCASSQRAGELFFGEGSRLTVL.

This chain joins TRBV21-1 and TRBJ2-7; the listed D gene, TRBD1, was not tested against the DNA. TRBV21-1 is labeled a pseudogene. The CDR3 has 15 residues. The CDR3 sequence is CASSKPRTGGYEQYF. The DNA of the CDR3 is TGTGCCAGCAGCAAGCCTAGGACAGGGGGCTACGAGCAGTACTTC.